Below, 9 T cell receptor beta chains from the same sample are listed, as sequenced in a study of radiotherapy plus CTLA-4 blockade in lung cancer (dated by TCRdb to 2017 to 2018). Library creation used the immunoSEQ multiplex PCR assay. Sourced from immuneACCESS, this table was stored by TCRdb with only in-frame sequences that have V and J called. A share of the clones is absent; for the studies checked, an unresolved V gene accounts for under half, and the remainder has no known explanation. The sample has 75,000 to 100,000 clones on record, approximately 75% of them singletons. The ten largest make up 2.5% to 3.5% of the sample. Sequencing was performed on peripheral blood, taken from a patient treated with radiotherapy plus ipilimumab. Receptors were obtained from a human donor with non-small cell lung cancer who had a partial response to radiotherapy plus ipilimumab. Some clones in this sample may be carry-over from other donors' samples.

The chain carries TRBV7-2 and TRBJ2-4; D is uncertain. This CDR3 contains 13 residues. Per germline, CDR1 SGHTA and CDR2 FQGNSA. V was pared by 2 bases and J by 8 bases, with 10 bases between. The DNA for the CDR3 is TGTGCCAGCAGCTTAAAAGCGTCGGACATTCAGTACTTC. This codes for CASSLKASDIQYF.

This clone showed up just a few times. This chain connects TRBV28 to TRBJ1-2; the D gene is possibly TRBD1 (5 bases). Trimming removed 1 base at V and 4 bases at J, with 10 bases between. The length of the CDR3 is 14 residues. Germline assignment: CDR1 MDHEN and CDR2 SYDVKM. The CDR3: CASSLSQGGYGYTF. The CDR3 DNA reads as TGTGCCAGCAGTTTATCGCAGGGAGGCTATGGCTACACCTTC.

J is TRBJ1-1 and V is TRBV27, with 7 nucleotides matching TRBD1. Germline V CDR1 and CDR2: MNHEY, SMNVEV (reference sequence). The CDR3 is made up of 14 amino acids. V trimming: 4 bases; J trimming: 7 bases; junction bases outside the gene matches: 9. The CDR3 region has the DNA TGTGCCAGCAGTTCGTCCAGGGGGAACGATGAAGCTTTCTTT. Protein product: CASSSSRGNDEAFF.

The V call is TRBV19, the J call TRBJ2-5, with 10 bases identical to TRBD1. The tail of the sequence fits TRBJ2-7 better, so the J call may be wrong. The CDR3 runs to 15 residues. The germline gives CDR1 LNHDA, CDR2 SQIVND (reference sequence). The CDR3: CASSIKGTGVNEQYF. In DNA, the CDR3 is TGTGCCAGTAGTATAAAGGGGACAGGGGTCAACGAGCAGTACTTC.

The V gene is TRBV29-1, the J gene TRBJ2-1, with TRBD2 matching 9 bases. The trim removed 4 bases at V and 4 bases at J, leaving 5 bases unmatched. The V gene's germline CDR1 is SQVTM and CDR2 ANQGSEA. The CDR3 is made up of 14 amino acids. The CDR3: CSVVASGVYNEQFF. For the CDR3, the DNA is TGCAGCGTTGTCGCTAGCGGGGTTTACAATGAGCAGTTCTTC.

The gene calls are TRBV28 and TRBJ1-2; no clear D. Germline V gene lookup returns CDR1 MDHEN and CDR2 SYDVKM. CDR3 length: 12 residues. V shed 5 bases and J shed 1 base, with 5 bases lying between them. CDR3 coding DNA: TGTGCCAGCAGTCCCCGTAACTATGGCTACACCTTC. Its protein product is CASSPRNYGYTF.

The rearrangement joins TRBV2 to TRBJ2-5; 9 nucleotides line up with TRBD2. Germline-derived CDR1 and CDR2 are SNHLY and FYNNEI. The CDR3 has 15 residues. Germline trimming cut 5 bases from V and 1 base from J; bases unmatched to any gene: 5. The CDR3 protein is CASSWAGGLQETQYF. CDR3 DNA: TGTGCCAGCAGTTGGGCGGGGGGGCTCCAAGAGACCCAGTACTTC. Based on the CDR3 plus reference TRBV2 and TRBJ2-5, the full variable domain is EPEVTQTPSHQVTQMGQEVILRCVPISNHLYFYWYRQILGQKVEFLVSFYNNEISEKSEIFDDQFSVERPDGSNFTLKIRSTKLEDSAMYFCASSWAGGLQETQYFGPGTRLLVL.

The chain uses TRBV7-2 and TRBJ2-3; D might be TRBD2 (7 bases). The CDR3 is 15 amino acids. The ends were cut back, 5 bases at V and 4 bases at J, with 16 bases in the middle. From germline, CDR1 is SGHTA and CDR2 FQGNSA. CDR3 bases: TGTGCCAGCAGCCTACAGGGTGGGAGGGCAGATACGCAGTATTTT. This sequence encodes CASSLQGGRADTQYF. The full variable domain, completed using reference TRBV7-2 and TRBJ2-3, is GAGVSQSPSNKVTEKGKDVELRCDPISGHTALYWYRQSLGQGLEFLIYFQGNSAPDKSGLPSDRFSAERTGGSVSTLTIQRTQQEDSAVYLCASSLQGGRADTQYFGPGTRLTVL.

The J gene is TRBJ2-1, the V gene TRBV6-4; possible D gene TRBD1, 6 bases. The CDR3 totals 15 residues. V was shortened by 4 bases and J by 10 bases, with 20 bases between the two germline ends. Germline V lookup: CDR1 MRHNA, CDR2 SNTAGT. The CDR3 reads CASSVQGHSWQEQFF. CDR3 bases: TGTGCCAGCAGTGTCCAGGGACATTCCTGGCAGGAGCAGTTCTTC.